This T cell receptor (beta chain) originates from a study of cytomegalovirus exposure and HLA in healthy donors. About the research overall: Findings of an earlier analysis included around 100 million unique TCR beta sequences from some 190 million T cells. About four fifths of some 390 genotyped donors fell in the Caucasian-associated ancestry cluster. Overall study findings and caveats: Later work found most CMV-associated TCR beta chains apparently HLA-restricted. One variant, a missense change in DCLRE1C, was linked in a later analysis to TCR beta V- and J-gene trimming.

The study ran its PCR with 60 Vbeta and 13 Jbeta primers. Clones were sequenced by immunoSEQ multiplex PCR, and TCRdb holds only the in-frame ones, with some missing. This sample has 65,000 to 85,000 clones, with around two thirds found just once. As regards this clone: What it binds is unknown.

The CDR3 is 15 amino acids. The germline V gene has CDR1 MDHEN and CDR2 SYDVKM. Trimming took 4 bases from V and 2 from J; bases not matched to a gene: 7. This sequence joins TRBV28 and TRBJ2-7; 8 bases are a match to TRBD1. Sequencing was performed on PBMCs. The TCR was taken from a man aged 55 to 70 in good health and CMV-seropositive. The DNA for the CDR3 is TGTGCCAGCAGTTCGTCCGGGACAGGAACCTACGAGCAGTACTTC. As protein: CASSSSGTGTYEQYF.